These 22 T cell receptor beta chains were all obtained from the same sample, sequenced in a study of blood T cell repertoires in COVID-19 (dated by TCRdb to between 2020 and 2021). The library was made by the immunoSEQ multiplex PCR assay. TCRdb holds this immuneACCESS table with in-frame rearrangements only. Some clones are missing; in checked studies, unresolved V genes explain under half, and the rest has no known cause. This sample has about 140,000 clones in its table, and roughly 89% of those were observed once. 2.5% to 3% of the sample goes to the ten largest clones. Specimen: peripheral blood. These receptors were taken from a man in his 60s with active or convalescent COVID-19.

The chain joins TRBV9 to TRBJ1-2; 7 bases are shared with TRBD1. This CDR3 comprises 14 residues. Germline CDR1 SGDLS, CDR2 YYNGEE. Trimming cost V 4 bases and J 5 bases; bases outside gene matches: 8. CDR3 amino acids: CASSNDRAIYGYTF. DNA for the CDR3: TGTGCCAGCAGCAATGACAGGGCGATATATGGCTACACCTTC.

This clone came up once. The V gene is TRBV6-5, the J gene TRBJ2-2; possible D gene TRBD2, 5 bases. Trimming removed 6 bases at V and 3 bases at J, with 8 bases between. The length of the CDR3 is 13 residues. CDR1 is MNHEY and CDR2 is SVGAGI in the germline V gene. The CDR3 sequence: CASSPRDTGELFF. The CDR3 nucleotides are TGTGCCAGCAGCCCGAGGGACACCGGGGAGCTGTTTTTT.

The J gene is TRBJ2-7, the V gene TRBV7-2; a possible D gene is TRBD2 (5 bases). CDR3 length: 14 amino acids. CDR1 and CDR2 from the germline V gene are SGHTA and FQGNSA. V was shortened by 5 bases and J by 0 bases, with 11 bases between the two germline ends. CDR3 coding DNA: TGTGCCAGCAGCCCCCAAAGCGGCTCCTACGAGCAGTACTTC. Translation gives CASSPQSGSYEQYF.

V and J are TRBV6-2 or TRBV6-3 and TRBJ2-6, with 15 nucleotides matching TRBD2. V lost 1 base to trimming and J lost 2 bases; unmatched junction nucleotides: 6. The germline V gene encodes CDR1 MNHEY and CDR2 SVGEGT. This CDR3 comprises 20 residues. The CDR3 sequence: CASSYFLGLAGGAGANVLTF. CDR3 DNA sequence: TGTGCCAGCAGTTACTTCCTCGGACTAGCGGGAGGGGCTGGGGCCAACGTCCTGACTTTC.

This CDR3 reads CASSVGQLSGANVLTF. The CDR3 DNA reads as TGTGCCAGCAGCGTCGGACAGCTATCTGGGGCCAACGTCCTGACTTTC. The chain links TRBV9 to TRBJ2-6, with a weak D call TRBD1 (6 bases). This CDR3 has 16 amino acids. In germline, CDR1 is SGDLS, CDR2 YYNGEE. V was cut by 2 bases and J by 1 base, with 10 bases left in between.

J is TRBJ1-6 and V is TRBV7-2; D possibly corresponds to TRBD1 (6 bases). This CDR3 has 15 amino acids. V was cut by 0 bases and J by 4 bases, with 7 bases left in between. Germline V lookup: CDR1 SGHTA, CDR2 FQGNSA. CDR3 sequence reads: CASSLARGYNSPLHF. CDR3 DNA: TGTGCCAGCAGCTTAGCCAGGGGATATAATTCACCCCTCCACTTT.

The gene calls are TRBV4-2 and TRBJ1-2; tentative D call: TRBD1 (5 bases). The CDR3 contains 15 residues. Trimming shortened V by 0 bases and J by 1 base, and 9 bases separated the two germline ends. Germline V lookup: CDR1 LGHNA, CDR2 YNFKEQ. This CDR3 is CASSQETALNYGYTF. The CDR3 coding sequence is TGTGCCAGCAGCCAAGAGACAGCGCTTAACTATGGCTACACCTTC.

The chain couples TRBV10-3 to TRBJ2-7, with D unclear. The CDR3 extends over 14 amino acids. The germline gives CDR1 ENHRY, CDR2 SYGVKD. The V end was cut by 3 bases, the J end by 2 bases, with 11 bases between. CDR3 loop: CAISDRQRTYEQYF. DNA of the CDR3: TGTGCCATCAGTGATAGGCAGCGTACCTACGAGCAGTACTTC.

The rearrangement links TRBV5-1 to TRBJ1-2; D not certain. Germline CDR1 SGHRS, CDR2 YFSETQ. With 2 bases removed from V and 3 bases from J, the gap between germline ends came to 14 bases. This CDR3 spans 15 amino acids. The CDR3 sequence is CASSFLTGSYYGYTF. CDR3 DNA sequence: TGCGCCAGCAGCTTCCTAACGGGGTCCTACTATGGCTACACCTTC.

The chain couples TRBV27 to TRBJ2-3; D is uncertain. Germline CDR1 and CDR2: MNHEY and SMNVEV (reference sequence). V shed 5 bases and J shed 2 bases, with 11 bases lying between them. The CDR3 is 14 amino acids. CDR3 amino acids: CASSPSDTTDTQYF. The CDR3 region has the DNA TGTGCCAGCAGTCCCTCAGACACCACAGATACGCAGTATTTT.

Judged by abundance, this clone is medium-sized. The chain uses TRBV7-9 and TRBJ1-4; D not certain. In germline, CDR1 is SEHNR, CDR2 FQNEAQ (reference sequence). There are 11 residues in the CDR3. Trimming shortened V by 6 bases and J by 10 bases, and 9 bases separated the two germline ends. In DNA, the CDR3 is TGTGCCAGCAGGTGGGGAGGAAAACTGTTTTTT. It specifies CASRWGGKLFF.

The chain joins TRBV27 to TRBJ1-6, with unresolved D. Per germline, CDR1 MNHEY and CDR2 SMNVEV (reference sequence). Deletions cut 3 bases from V and 9 bases from J, with 12 bases between. The length of the CDR3 is 14 residues. The CDR3 protein is CASSFRVSGSPLHF. The DNA for the CDR3 is TGTGCCAGCAGTTTTAGGGTGAGCGGTTCACCCCTCCACTTT.

This clone has a handful of counts. V and J are TRBV5-1 and TRBJ1-1; D is possibly TRBD1 (5 bases). Germline-derived CDR1 and CDR2 are SGHRS and YFSETQ. The length of the CDR3 is 14 residues. V lost 2 bases to trimming and J lost 8 bases, with 16 bases between them. CDR3 residues: CASSLAGRVLEAFF. CDR3 DNA: TGCGCCAGCAGCTTAGCCGGCAGGGTCTTGGAAGCTTTCTTT.

A word on this clone: Other DNA sequences in the sample encode the same CDR3. The chain has TRBV27 and TRBJ1-2, with TRBD1 matching 7 bases. The CDR3 runs 13 residues. Germline V lookup: CDR1 MNHEY, CDR2 SMNVEV (reference sequence). V was pared by 3 bases and J by 4 bases, with 2 bases of the junction left unmatched. For the CDR3, the DNA is TGTGCCAGCAGTTTCCAGGGGGGCTATGGCTACACCTTC. This encodes CASSFQGGYGYTF.

The rearrangement joins TRBV3-1 (or the pseudogene TRBV3-2) to TRBJ2-6; 8 bases are a match to TRBD2. The germline V gene encodes CDR1 LGHDT and CDR2 YNNKEL (reference sequence). Trimming removed 4 bases from V and 2 bases from J; junction bases left unmatched: 4. The length of the CDR3 is 16 residues. CDR3 nucleotide sequence: TGTGCCAGCAGCCCCGGGGGGGCCACTGGGGCCAACGTCCTGACTTTC. Its translation: CASSPGGATGANVLTF.

The chain is built from TRBV15 and TRBJ2-2; 8 bases match TRBD1. Germline loops: CDR1 LNHNV, CDR2 YYDKDF (reference sequence). The CDR3 consists of 18 residues. Trimming took 3 bases from V and 3 from J; bases not matched to a gene: 12. CDR3 DNA sequence: TGTGCCACCAGCAGCAGGGACAGGAGCGACGCTTACACCGGGGAGCTGTTTTTT. Protein product: CATSSRDRSDAYTGELFF.

The chain uses TRBV7-9 and TRBJ1-4, with 8 positions matching TRBD1. The CDR3 is made up of 14 amino acids. J lost 8 bases, V lost 8 bases, and 10 bases had no gene match. Germline V lookup: CDR1 SEHNR, CDR2 FQNEAQ (reference sequence). This CDR3 is CASCRGTGQEKLFF. CDR3 DNA sequence: TGTGCCAGCTGCCGGGGGACAGGACAGGAAAAACTGTTTTTT.

The chain links TRBV28 to TRBJ1-2; 9 nucleotides match TRBD1. Germline V lookup: CDR1 MDHEN, CDR2 SYDVKM. The CDR3 consists of 12 residues. With V trimmed by 6 bases and J by 8 bases, 4 bases remained unmatched. CDR3 sequence reads: CASRTGTGGYTF. DNA for the CDR3: TGTGCCAGCAGGACCGGGACAGGGGGCTACACCTTC.

CDR3 region: CASSGRKGSPYGYTF. DNA for the CDR3: TGTGCCAGCAGTGGGAGAAAGGGATCCCCCTATGGCTACACCTTC. The rearrangement uses TRBV27 and TRBJ1-2; D unresolved. The germline V and J ends were trimmed by 5 bases and 4 bases, with 17 bases remaining between them. The CDR3 is 15 amino acids. CDR1 is MNHEY and CDR2 is SMNVEV in the germline V gene (reference sequence).

The chain carries TRBV6-5 and TRBJ1-6; TRBD1 might be the D (5 bases). The germline V gene has CDR1 MNHEY and CDR2 SVGAGI. Trimming cost V 6 bases and J 6 bases, with 12 bases left between them. The CDR3 totals 14 residues. CDR3 bases: TGTGCCAGCAGCCCCCGACAGTCTAATTCACCCCTCCACTTT. Translating gives CASSPRQSNSPLHF.

This rearrangement joins TRBV27 to TRBJ1-1; D might be TRBD1 (6 bases). V lost 4 bases and J 1 base, leaving 10 bases between the germline ends. This CDR3 is built from 14 residues. From germline, CDR1 is MNHEY and CDR2 SMNVEV (reference sequence). The CDR3 bases are TGTGCCAGCAGTTCGGGACAAACGAACACTGAAGCTTTCTTT. Translating gives CASSSGQTNTEAFF.

V and J are TRBV5-6 and TRBJ1-1; D is unresolved. V lost 2 bases, J lost 1 base, and 9 bases lay in between. This CDR3 has 14 amino acids. CDR1 SGHDT and CDR2 YYEEEE come from the germline V gene. CDR3 protein: CASSLGRGNTEAFF. Written as DNA, the CDR3 is TGTGCCAGCAGCTTAGGTAGAGGGAACACTGAAGCTTTCTTT. Filled out from reference TRBV5-6 and TRBJ1-1, the complete variable domain reads DAGVTQSPTHLIKTRGQQVTLRCSPKSGHDTVSWYQQALGQGPQFIFQYYEEEERQRGNFPDRFSGHQFPNYSSELNVNALLLGDSALYLCASSLGRGNTEAFFGQGTRLTVV.